The 9 T cell receptor beta chains presented below share a single source sample, sequenced in a study. A single record per CDR3 protein comes from TCRdb applying MiXCR to the 5' RACE reads. The sample carries under 35,000 distinct CDR3 sequences, 26% recorded once. Sequenced material: naive CD4+ T cells sorted from a lymph node. Subset indicated: naive CD4+ T cells, CD4+CD45RA+CD25-. All receptors derive from a female donor with breast cancer.

This clonotype was counted ten times or more. This chain uses TRBV20-1 with TRBJ2-7, with TRBD2 matching over 9 bases. Germline trimming cut 5 bases from V and 3 bases from J; bases unmatched to any gene: 8. Germline V lookup: CDR1 DFQATT, CDR2 SNEGSKA (reference sequence). The CDR3 length is 14 residues. CDR3 sequence reads: CSAWRASGNYEQYF. CDR3 coding DNA: TGCAGTGCTTGGAGGGCTAGCGGGAACTACGAGCAGTACTTC.

V and J are TRBV7-3 and TRBJ2-2; 11 bases are a match to TRBD2. The CDR3 covers 15 residues. The V gene's germline CDR1 is SGHTA and CDR2 FQGTGA. The V gene end was trimmed by 5 bases and the J gene end by 4 bases; junction bases not matched to a gene: 3. The CDR3 nucleotides read TGTGCCAGCAGCATGGGACTAGCGGTCACCGGGGAGCTGTTTTTT. Translating gives CASSMGLAVTGELFF.

This clonotype turned up a few times. The V and J genes are TRBV27 and TRBJ2-5; 12 bases are shared with TRBD2. CDR3 length: 18 amino acids. CDR1 and CDR2 from the germline V gene are MNHEY and SMNVEV (reference sequence). V shed 5 bases, J shed 1 base, and the junction held 11 bases outside the gene matches. Here the CDR3 DNA reads TGTGCCAGCAGTCAAACTATGGCGGGACTAGCGGGCCAAGAGACCCAGTACTTC. Translation gives CASSQTMAGLAGQETQYF.

In the case of this clonotype: A read error is possible here, since a much larger clone lies one base away. V usage is TRBV27 and J usage is TRBJ1-2, with 7 positions matching TRBD1. The length of the CDR3 is 13 residues. Germline V lookup: CDR1 MNHEY, CDR2 SMNVEV (reference sequence). The CDR3 bases are TGTGCCAGCCGTTTATCAGGGGGAAACGGCTACACCTTC. Its protein is CASRLSGGNGYTF.

This clonotype was seen ten or more times. The chain uses TRBV28 and TRBJ2-1, with 7 bases aligning to TRBD2. V dropped 3 bases and J dropped 4; count of bases not matched to a gene: 6. CDR3 length: 15 amino acids. CDR1 and CDR2 (germline): MDHEN, SYDVKM. CDR3 sequence (DNA): TGTGCCAGCAGTTTGGGGGGGAGGGATTACAATGAGCAGTTCTTC. It translates to CASSLGGRDYNEQFF.

Turning to this clonotype: The germline gene is not matched at one end of the junction; a read error may be the cause. V usage is TRBV5-1 and J usage is TRBJ2-5; D is uncertain. Germline values: CDR1 SGHRS, CDR2 YFSETQ. The CDR3 contains 12 residues. The CDR3, as DNA: TGCGCCGGCAGCTTGTATGAGGAGACCCAGTACTTC. This encodes CAGSLYEETQYF.

This CDR3 reads CSAGSYSYQETQYF. Written as DNA, the CDR3 is TGCAGTGCTGGTAGTTATTCGTACCAAGAGACCCAGTACTTC. The genes are TRBV20-1 and TRBJ2-5; no clear D. CDR1 is DFQATT and CDR2 is SNEGSKA in the germline V gene (reference sequence). The CDR3 covers 14 residues. Trimming left V 5 bases short and J 0 bases short, with 13 bases between.

Concerning this clonotype itself: A read error may be the cause here, since a much bigger clone is one base away. Since the CDR3 does not end with the conserved phenylalanine or tryptophan, this likely comes from a read error. The chain carries TRBV5-1 and TRBJ2-2, with D unresolved. This CDR3 region has 15 residues. V was shortened by 0 bases and J by 7 bases, with 13 bases between the two germline ends. The germline gives CDR1 SGHRS, CDR2 YFSETQ. CDR3 bases: TGCGCCAGCAGCTTGGAGTTGCCGAGTGGCGGGGAGCTGTTTTGT. Its protein product is CASSLELPSGGELFC.

The chain links TRBV7-3 to TRBJ2-1, with 8 bases that match TRBD2. CDR3 size: 14 residues. V dropped 2 bases and J dropped 8; count of bases not matched to a gene: 5. The germline V gene has CDR1 SGHTA and CDR2 FQGTGA. In DNA form, the CDR3 reads TGTGCCAGCAGCTTAGGACTAGCAGGCGATGAGCAGTTCTTC. Its translation: CASSLGLAGDEQFF.